The entry below describes one TCR beta chain. This sample is drawn from a study of blood T cell repertoires in COVID-19. Background on the study: Some COVID-19 samples were acute and others convalescent; all came from the United States, Italy and Spain.

In the original workflow: Amplifying reference gene primers gave estimates of nucleated cell counts. Only in-frame clones appear in the TCRdb table, and some are missing; sequencing was by immunoSEQ multiplex PCR. V and J calls and clone size are as listed in that table; D and trimming were resolved from the DNA. Of tens of thousands of clones listed, approximately 90% were seen once; the top ten hold approximately 9%. The J segment lost 0 bases and the V segment lost 5 bases, leaving 6 bases of the junction unmatched. Germline V CDR1 and CDR2: SGHVS, FNYEAQ. CDR3 length: 16 amino acids. Sequencing was done on a sample of peripheral blood. V gene TRBV7-6 combines with J gene TRBJ1-3; TRBD1 agrees at 8 bases. The sequence came from a human donor with active COVID-19. The donor label of this sample is uncertain. For the CDR3, the DNA is TGTGCCAGCAGCCTCAACAGGGGGACCTCTGGAAACACCATATATTTT. Its translation is CASSLNRGTSGNTIYF.